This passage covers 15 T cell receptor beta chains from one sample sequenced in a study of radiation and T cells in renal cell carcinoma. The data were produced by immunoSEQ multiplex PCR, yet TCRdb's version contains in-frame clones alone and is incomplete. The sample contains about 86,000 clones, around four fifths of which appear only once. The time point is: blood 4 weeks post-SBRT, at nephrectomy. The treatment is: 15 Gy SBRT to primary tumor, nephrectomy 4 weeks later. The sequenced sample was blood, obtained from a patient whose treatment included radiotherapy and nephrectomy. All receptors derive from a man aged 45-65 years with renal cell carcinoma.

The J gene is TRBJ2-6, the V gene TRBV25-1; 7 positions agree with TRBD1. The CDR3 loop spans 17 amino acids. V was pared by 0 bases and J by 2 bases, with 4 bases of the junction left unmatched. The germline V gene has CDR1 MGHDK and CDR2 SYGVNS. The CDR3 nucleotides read TGTGCCAGCAGTGAATATAGACAGGGTCCTGGGGCCAACGTCCTGACTTTC. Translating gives CASSEYRQGPGANVLTF.

CDR3 DNA: TGTGCCAGCGAGGGGTCGGGGAGAGGAAACACCATATATTTT. Translating gives CASEGSGRGNTIYF. This rearrangement joins TRBV6-5 to TRBJ1-3, with a possible D match to TRBD1 (5 bases). V was shortened by 8 bases and J by 4 bases, with 15 bases between the two germline ends. Germline loops: CDR1 MNHEY, CDR2 SVGAGI. The CDR3 extends over 14 amino acids.

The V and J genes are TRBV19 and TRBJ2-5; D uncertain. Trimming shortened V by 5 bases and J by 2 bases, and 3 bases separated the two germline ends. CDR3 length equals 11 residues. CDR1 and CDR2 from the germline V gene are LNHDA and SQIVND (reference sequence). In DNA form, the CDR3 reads TGTGCCAGTAGTCATCAAGAGACCCAGTACTTC. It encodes CASSHQETQYF.

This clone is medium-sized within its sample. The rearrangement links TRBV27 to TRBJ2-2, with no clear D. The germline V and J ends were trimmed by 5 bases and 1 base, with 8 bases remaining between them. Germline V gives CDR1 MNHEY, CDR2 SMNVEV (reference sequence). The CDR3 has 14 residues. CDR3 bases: TGTGCCAGCAGTCGGACGGTGAACACCGGGGAGCTGTTTTTT. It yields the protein CASSRTVNTGELFF.

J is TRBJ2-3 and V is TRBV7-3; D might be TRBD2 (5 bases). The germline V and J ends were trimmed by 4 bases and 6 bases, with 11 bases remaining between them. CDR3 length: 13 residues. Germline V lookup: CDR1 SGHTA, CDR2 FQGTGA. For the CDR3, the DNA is TGTGCCAGCAGCTCAGGACTGCTGGATACGCAGTATTTT. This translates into CASSSGLLDTQYF.

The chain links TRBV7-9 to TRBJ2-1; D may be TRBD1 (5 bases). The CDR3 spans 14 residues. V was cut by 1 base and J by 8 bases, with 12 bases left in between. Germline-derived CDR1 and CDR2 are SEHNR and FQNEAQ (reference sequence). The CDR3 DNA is TGTGCCAGCAGCTTAGTTCAGGGTTGGGATGAGCAGTTCTTC. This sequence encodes CASSLVQGWDEQFF.

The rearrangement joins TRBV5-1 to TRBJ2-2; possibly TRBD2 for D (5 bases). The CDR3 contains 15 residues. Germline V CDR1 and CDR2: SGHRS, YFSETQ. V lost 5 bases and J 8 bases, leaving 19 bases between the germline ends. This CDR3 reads CASSTESIARGELFF. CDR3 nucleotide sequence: TGCGCCAGCAGTACAGAATCGATAGCGCGTGGGGAGCTGTTTTTT.

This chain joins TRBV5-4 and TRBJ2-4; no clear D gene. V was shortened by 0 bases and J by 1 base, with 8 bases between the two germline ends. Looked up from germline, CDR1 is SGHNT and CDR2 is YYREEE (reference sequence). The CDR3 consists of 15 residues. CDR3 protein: CASSLAGSAKNIQYF. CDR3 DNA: TGTGCCAGCAGCTTGGCAGGATCGGCCAAAAACATTCAGTACTTC. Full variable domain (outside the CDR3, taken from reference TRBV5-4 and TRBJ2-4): ETGVTQSPTHLIKTRGQQVTLRCSSQSGHNTVSWYQQALGQGPQFIFQYYREEENGRGNFPPRFSGLQFPNYSSELNVNALELDDSALYLCASSLAGSAKNIQYFGAGTRLSVL.

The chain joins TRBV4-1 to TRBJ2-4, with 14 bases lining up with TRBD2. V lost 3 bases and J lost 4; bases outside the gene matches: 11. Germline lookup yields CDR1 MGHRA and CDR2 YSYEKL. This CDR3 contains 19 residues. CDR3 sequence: CASSHATSGGARLKNIQYF. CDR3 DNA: TGCGCCAGCAGCCATGCGACTAGCGGGGGGGCTCGGTTAAAAAACATTCAGTACTTC.

In DNA, the CDR3 is TGTGCCAGCAGCGGACCCTCTGGAAACACCATATATTTT. Its protein product is CASSGPSGNTIYF. The rearrangement joins TRBV7-6 to TRBJ1-3; D is ambiguous. CDR1 is SGHVS and CDR2 is FNYEAQ in the germline V gene. V was trimmed by 5 bases and J by 0 bases, leaving 5 bases between them. The CDR3 sequence is 13 residues long.

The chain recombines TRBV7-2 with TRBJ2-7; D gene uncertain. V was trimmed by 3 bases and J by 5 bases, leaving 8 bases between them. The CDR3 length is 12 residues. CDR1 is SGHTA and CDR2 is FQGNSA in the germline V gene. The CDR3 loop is CASSLRLHEQYF. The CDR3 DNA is TGTGCCAGCAGCTTGAGGTTACACGAGCAGTACTTC.

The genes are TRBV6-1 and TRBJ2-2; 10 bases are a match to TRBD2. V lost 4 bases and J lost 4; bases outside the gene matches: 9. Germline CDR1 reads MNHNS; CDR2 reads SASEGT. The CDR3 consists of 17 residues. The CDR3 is CASSAGWLAGVTGELFF. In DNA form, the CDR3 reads TGTGCCAGCAGTGCAGGGTGGCTAGCGGGAGTCACCGGGGAGCTGTTTTTT.

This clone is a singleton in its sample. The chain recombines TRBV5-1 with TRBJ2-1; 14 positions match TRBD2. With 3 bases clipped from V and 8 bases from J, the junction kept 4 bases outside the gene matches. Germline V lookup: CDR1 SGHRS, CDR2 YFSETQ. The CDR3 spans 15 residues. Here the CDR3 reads CASSSGTSGGDEQFF. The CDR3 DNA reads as TGCGCCAGCAGCTCCGGGACTAGCGGGGGTGATGAGCAGTTCTTC.

The CDR3 region has the DNA TGCGCCAGCAGCTTGACGGGGCAGGCCGCCGAGCAGTACTTC. It yields the protein CASSLTGQAAEQYF. V usage is TRBV5-1 and J usage is TRBJ2-7, with D perhaps given as TRBD1 or TRBD2 (5 bases each). The V gene lost 1 base and the J gene lost 6 bases, with 14 bases spanning the gap. CDR1 is SGHRS, CDR2 YFSETQ, per germline. This CDR3 has 14 amino acids.

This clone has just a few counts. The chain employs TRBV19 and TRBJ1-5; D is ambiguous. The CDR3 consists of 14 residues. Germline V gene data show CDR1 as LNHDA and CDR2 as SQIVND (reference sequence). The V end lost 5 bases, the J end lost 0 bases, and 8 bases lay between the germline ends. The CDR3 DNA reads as TGTGCCAGTAGTTTTGGGGTTAGCAATCAGCCCCAGCATTTT. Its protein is CASSFGVSNQPQHF.